The present TCR beta chain was sequenced within a study of blood T cell repertoires in COVID-19. Overall study: Sample material is recorded as cDNA or gDNA derived from T cells, B-cell-depleted T cells, or PBMCs.

Sequenced by immunoSEQ multiplex PCR; TCRdb stores in-frame clones only, minus some. This table holds under 250,000 clones, about 85% found once. Germline trimming cut 6 bases from V and 1 base from J; bases unmatched to any gene: 5. This CDR3 comprises 15 residues. CDR1 and CDR2 (germline): KGHSH, LQKENI. The source of this sequence is a man aged 35 to 55 with acute or convalescent COVID-19. The sequencing input was peripheral blood. The J gene is TRBJ2-7, the V gene TRBV18; 11 bases fit TRBD2. In DNA form, the CDR3 reads TGTGCCAGCTCCCCAGGACTAGCGGGTTCCTACGAGCAGTACTTC. It specifies CASSPGLAGSYEQYF.